A selection of T cell receptor beta chains follows, all from one sample in a study of post-analysis software for immune sequencing data. TCRdb re-called the PCR reads through MiXCR, storing one row per CDR3 protein. The sample includes about 810,000 distinct CDR3 sequences, roughly half of them seen just once. Sequencing was done on a sample of blood. These receptors came from a girl aged 10 to 17 with multiple sclerosis. Both conserved end residues are part of each CDR3.

v_gene	j_gene	CDR3aa
TRBV2	TRBJ2-7	CASFGLAGTHEQYF
TRBV12-3/TRBV12-4	TRBJ2-1	CASSRKSLGRDGNEQFF
TRBV12-3/TRBV12-4	TRBJ1-2	CATTGETGAIGNYGYTF
TRBV4-1	TRBJ1-1	CASSQEGRVHTEAFF
TRBV11-2	TRBJ2-3	CASSLVGQDTQYF
TRBV6-5	TRBJ2-3	CASSYSRLAGTGTGTDTQYF
TRBV20-1	TRBJ2-3	CSAISGRTDTQYF
TRBV5-1	TRBJ2-7	CASSPARGGHYEQYF
TRBV6-2/TRBV6-3	TRBJ2-1	CASRIGQGTYNEQFF
TRBV29-1	TRBJ2-1	CSVEGGGNRVEQFF
TRBV7-6	TRBJ2-3	CASSTGLAGGITDTQYF
TRBV5-1	TRBJ1-1	CASSFQPNTEAFF
TRBV10-3	TRBJ2-1	CATKVGWAFHRGSLWGKQFF
TRBV6-2/TRBV6-3	TRBJ1-2	CASSWSDGYTF
TRBV5-1	TRBJ2-1	CASSPLLNEQFF
TRBV29-1	TRBJ1-2	CSVDVIFYGYTF
TRBV5-1	TRBJ2-5	CASSLAGGALETQYF
TRBV12-3/TRBV12-4	TRBJ2-7	CASSGALLGTEQYF
TRBV29-1	TRBJ1-2	CSVLQTGDVYGYTF
TRBV6-6	TRBJ2-1	CASSRGSVSYNEQFF
TRBV5-6	TRBJ2-7	CASRRLKVTSYEQYF
TRBV27	-	CASSPPAGGYYNEQYF
TRBV7-9	TRBJ2-1	CASRIVSSGGASSYNEQFF
TRBV5-1	TRBJ1-2	CANSFEGRPNYGYTF
TRBV7-3	TRBJ2-3	CASTAAGGDTQYF
TRBV12-3/TRBV12-4	TRBJ1-2	CAGSPIKGMAKGYTF
TRBV25-1	TRBJ1-2	CASNWGGGSNGYTF
TRBV6-5	TRBJ1-4	CASSYSRSNEKLFF
TRBV14	-	CASSQRVGREYEQYF
TRBV5-6	TRBJ2-3	CASSRWDRPSTDTQYF
TRBV27	TRBJ2-7	CASRRSLAGDVYEQYF
TRBV20-1	TRBJ2-5	CSARGSAGVKETQYF
TRBV7-9	-	CASSFQDSKNIQYF
TRBV29-1	TRBJ2-5	CSVGIRGDSQETQYF
TRBV7-2	TRBJ2-1	CASSRRTGSSYNEQFF
TRBV7-9	TRBJ2-3	CASSKGQTRWSTDTQYF